Each of the 29 T cell receptor beta chains below was sequenced from the same sample in a study of T cells in Graves' hyperthyroidism and ophthalmopathy. The CDR3 regions of TCR beta were amplified from RNA transcripts. The HTBI primer set drove a first-round RT-PCR of the TCR CDR3. TCRdb reanalysed the multiplex PCR reads using MiXCR and keeps one entry per CDR3 protein. This table has approximately 640,000 distinct CDR3 sequences, 15% to 20% appearing once. The material sequenced was blood. The receptor set was obtained from a young woman with Graves' hyperthyroidism.

This clonotype is a singleton in its sample. The chain links TRBV12-5 to TRBJ2-7, with 7 bases that match TRBD1. This CDR3 spans 15 amino acids. V shed 1 base, J shed 4 bases, and the junction held 7 bases outside the gene matches. The germline V gene encodes CDR1 LGHNT and CDR2 FRNRAP. The CDR3 here is CASGLEQGPSYEQYF. The CDR3 coding sequence is TGTGCTAGTGGTTTGGAACAGGGGCCATCATACGAGCAGTACTTC. The full variable domain, completed using reference TRBV12-5 and TRBJ2-7, is DARVTQTPRHKVTEMGQEVTMRCQPILGHNTVFWYRQTMMQGLELLAYFRNRAPLDDSGMPKDRFSAEMPDATLATLKIQPSEPRDSAVYFCASGLEQGPSYEQYFGPGTRLTVT.

The table lists this clonotype with many counts. The chain uses TRBV28 and TRBJ1-5; no clear D. The CDR3 totals 13 residues. V dropped 6 bases and J dropped 7 bases, with 13 bases sitting between them. Per germline, CDR1 MDHEN and CDR2 SYDVKM. For the CDR3, the DNA is TGTGCCAGCAGCTTGGCTGGTAGCCAGCCCCAGCATTTT. Translating it yields CASSLAGSQPQHF. Combining the CDR3 with reference TRBV28 and TRBJ1-5 gives the whole variable domain DVKVTQSSRYLVKRTGEKVFLECVQDMDHENMFWYRQDPGLGLRLIYFSYDVKMKEKGDIPEGYSVSREKKERFSLILESASTNQTSMYLCASSLAGSQPQHFGDGTRLSIL.

Remarks on this clonotype: A much larger clone differs by one base, so this may be a read error. The chain carries TRBV20-1 and TRBJ1-5; D gene unclear. Germline CDR1 reads DFQATT; CDR2 reads SNEGSKA (reference sequence). Trimming left V 3 bases short and J 8 bases short, with 14 bases between. The CDR3 sequence is 13 residues long. CDR3 protein: CSASAQPTEPQHF. For the CDR3, the DNA is TGCAGTGCTAGTGCACAGCCTACTGAGCCCCAGCATTTT.

This clonotype occurred many times. The genes are TRBV4-1 and TRBJ1-1; unclear D gene. Germline CDR1 MGHRA, CDR2 YSYEKL. The CDR3 length is 13 residues. V gave up 8 bases and J gave up 2 bases, with 12 bases separating them. Written as DNA, the CDR3 is TGCGCCAGCGTTCCGCCTGGCAACACTGAAGCTTTCTTT. Amino acids: CASVPPGNTEAFF.

This clonotype was detected only a few times. The chain joins TRBV4-3 to TRBJ1-1; maybe TRBD1 (6 bases). The CDR3 loop spans 13 amino acids. V was clipped by 1 base and J by 10 bases, with 13 bases between them. Germline loops: CDR1 LGHNA, CDR2 YSLEER. CDR3 loop: CASSQGGRGVAFF. For the CDR3, the DNA is TGCGCCAGCAGCCAAGGGGGGCGGGGGGTAGCTTTCTTT.

Turning to this clonotype: Since a much larger clone is just one base distant, this may be a read error. This chain links TRBV30 with TRBJ2-5; 7 nucleotides line up with TRBD1. Trimming removed 2 bases from V and 2 bases from J; junction bases left unmatched: 2. Germline CDR1 GTSNPN, CDR2 SVGIG (reference sequence). The CDR3 totals 13 residues. The CDR3 here is CAWSTDRQETQYF. CDR3 bases: TGTGCCTGGAGTACGGACAGGCAAGAGACCCAGTACTTC.

In its sample, this clonotype was seen many times. V gene TRBV29-1 combines with J gene TRBJ1-1; D possibly corresponds to TRBD1 (5 bases). The length of the CDR3 is 13 residues. The germline gives CDR1 SQVTM, CDR2 ANQGSEA. V gave up 1 base and J gave up 7 bases, with 13 bases separating them. The CDR3 protein is CSVEAKGRGEAFF. In DNA form, the CDR3 reads TGCAGCGTTGAAGCCAAGGGGCGGGGTGAAGCTTTCTTT.

This clonotype was picked up many times. The chain is built from TRBV10-1 and TRBJ2-3; 12 bases agree with TRBD1. The germline V gene has CDR1 WNHNN and CDR2 SYGVQD (reference sequence). The V segment lost 4 bases and the J segment 5 bases; nucleotides outside the gene matches: 4. The CDR3 has 15 residues. The CDR3 is CASSVGQGAEDTQYF. The CDR3 DNA reads as TGCGCCAGCAGTGTGGGACAGGGGGCAGAAGATACGCAGTATTTT.

This clonotype has ten or more counts. The chain uses TRBV27 and TRBJ2-3, with D perhaps TRBD2 (5 bases). Germline V gene data show CDR1 as MNHEY and CDR2 as SMNVEV (reference sequence). CDR3 size: 14 residues. V lost 2 bases to trimming and J lost 6 bases, with 12 bases between them. In nucleotides, the CDR3 is TGTGCCAGCAGTTTAGGTCTAGCAGTGGATACGCAGTATTTT. This sequence encodes CASSLGLAVDTQYF.

There are many counts of this clonotype. As DNA, the CDR3 is TGTGCCAGCTCAAGAGGGCCCAACACTGAAGCTTTCTTT. Translated: CASSRGPNTEAFF. This rearrangement joins TRBV18 to TRBJ1-1; D unclear. This CDR3 spans 13 amino acids. Germline lookup yields CDR1 KGHSH and CDR2 LQKENI. Deletions cut 5 bases from V and 2 bases from J, with 9 bases between. Using reference TRBV18 and TRBJ1-1 for the parts outside the CDR3, the full variable domain is NAGVMQNPRHLVRRRGQEARLRCSPMKGHSHVYWYRQLPEEGLKFMVYLQKENIIDESGMPKERFSAEFPKEGPSILRIQQVVRGDSAAYFCASSRGPNTEAFFGQGTRLTVV.

This clonotype has only a few counts. Likely a read error: the CDR3 ends without its conserved phenylalanine or tryptophan. The chain uses TRBV3-1 and TRBJ2-4, with 7 bases lining up with TRBD2. V was clipped by 2 bases and J by 4 bases; unmatched bases: 2. CDR3 length equals 14 residues. CDR1 and CDR2 from the germline V gene are LGHDT and YNNKEL (reference sequence). CDR3 nucleotides: TGTGCCAGCAGCCAACGGGGGGAAAAAAACATTCAGTACCTC. Translating it yields CASSQRGEKNIQYL.

In this sample, this clonotype turned up many times. V usage is TRBV11-1 and J usage is TRBJ2-4; 9 bases agree with TRBD1. The J segment lost 0 bases and the V segment lost 6 bases, leaving 3 bases of the junction unmatched. Germline lookup yields CDR1 SGHAT and CDR2 FQDESV (reference sequence). The CDR3 runs 15 residues. CDR3 DNA sequence: TGTGCCAGCAGTGGACAGGGGCTAGCCAAAAACATTCAGTACTTC. Amino acid sequence: CASSGQGLAKNIQYF.

This clonotype was recorded a few times. The chain carries TRBV19 and TRBJ1-1, with 7 bases fitting TRBD1. With 3 bases clipped from V and 7 bases from J, the junction kept 2 bases outside the gene matches. Germline CDR1 reads LNHDA; CDR2 reads SQIVND (reference sequence). This CDR3 is 12 amino acids long. Here the CDR3 reads CASSIGTVEAFF. CDR3 sequence (DNA): TGTGCCAGTAGTATCGGGACAGTTGAAGCTTTCTTT.

Points on this clonotype: One base away lies a much larger clone, so this may be a sequencing read error. The V call is TRBV20-1, the J call TRBJ1-2; D gene ambiguous. The ends were cut back, 3 bases at V and 4 bases at J, with 12 bases in the middle. CDR1 is DFQATT, CDR2 SNEGSKA, per germline (reference sequence). This CDR3 contains 13 residues. The CDR3 bases are TGCAGTGCTAGTAGCTTCGGGAGCTATGGCTACACCTTC. This codes for CSASSFGSYGYTF.

This clonotype was recorded at least ten times. This rearrangement joins TRBV11-2 to TRBJ2-7, with 7 bases fitting TRBD1. J lost 7 bases, V lost 0 bases, and 6 bases had no gene match. The CDR3 length is 14 residues. Looked up from germline, CDR1 is SGHAT and CDR2 is FQNNGV. The CDR3 loop reads CASSLDDRVKEQYF. The CDR3 DNA reads TGTGCCAGCAGCTTAGATGACAGGGTGAAAGAGCAGTACTTC.

Ten or more counts support this clonotype. The gene calls are TRBV28 and TRBJ2-1; possible D gene TRBD2, 5 bases. CDR3 length: 14 residues. Germline V gives CDR1 MDHEN, CDR2 SYDVKM. Trimming took 3 bases from V and 7 from J, leaving 13 bases between them. The CDR3 sequence is CASSFPPQRNEQFF. In nucleotides, the CDR3 is TGTGCCAGCAGTTTCCCTCCCCAGCGGAATGAGCAGTTCTTC.

This chain connects TRBV6-1 to TRBJ1-1; 7 bases are shared with TRBD1. Trimming at V came to 5 bases and at J to 5 bases, leaving 8 bases not matched to a gene. This CDR3 contains 14 residues. Germline V gene sequence: CDR1 MNHNS, CDR2 SASEGT. The CDR3 loop reads CASSPDREVTEAFF. The CDR3 coding sequence is TGTGCCAGCAGTCCCGACAGGGAGGTTACTGAAGCTTTCTTT.

Many counts were recorded for this clonotype. The rearrangement joins TRBV5-1 to TRBJ1-5; possible D gene TRBD1, 5 bases. The CDR3 is 15 amino acids. Germline values: CDR1 SGHRS, CDR2 YFSETQ. Trimming took off 0 bases at V and 3 bases at J, with 10 bases between the two ends. The CDR3 DNA reads TGCGCCAGCAGCTTGGAGGGGACGAACAATCAGCCCCAGCATTTT. Translated, it gives CASSLEGTNNQPQHF. Variable domain in full (rest from reference TRBV5-1 and TRBJ1-5): KAGVTQTPRYLIKTRGQQVTLSCSPISGHRSVSWYQQTPGQGLQFLFEYFSETQRNKGNFPGRFSGRQFSNSRSEMNVSTLELGDSALYLCASSLEGTNNQPQHFGDGTRLSIL.

This clonotype was counted many times. V and J are TRBV11-2 and TRBJ2-1; the D gene is possibly TRBD2 (6 bases). The CDR3 extends over 15 amino acids. With 3 bases removed from V and 5 bases from J, the gap between germline ends came to 14 bases. In germline, CDR1 is SGHAT, CDR2 FQNNGV. The CDR3 here is CASSLMGLRHNEQFF. CDR3 sequence (DNA): TGTGCCAGCAGCTTGATGGGACTCCGTCACAATGAGCAGTTCTTC.

This clonotype has only a few counts. The V gene is TRBV5-1, the J gene TRBJ2-7, with 9 bases lining up with TRBD1. The CDR3 is 14 amino acids. After removal of 2 bases from V and 6 bases from J, the junction contained 6 bases not matched to a gene. The V gene's germline CDR1 is SGHRS and CDR2 YFSETQ. For the CDR3, the DNA is TGCGCCAGCAGCTTACGGGACAGGGAGGGCGAGCAGTACTTC. Its translation is CASSLRDREGEQYF.

This clonotype was observed many times. The chain combines TRBV5-1 with TRBJ2-1, with 13 bases fitting TRBD2. V lost 2 bases and J lost 2; bases outside the gene matches: 1. Germline CDR1 SGHRS, CDR2 YFSETQ. The CDR3 has 16 amino acids. DNA of the CDR3: TGCGCCAGCAGCTTTACTAGCGGGAGGGCCTACAATGAGCAGTTCTTC. Protein product: CASSFTSGRAYNEQFF.

This clonotype has just a few counts. V and J are TRBV27 and TRBJ1-2; unclear D gene. V lost 6 bases and J lost 3, with 11 bases in between. The CDR3 extends over 13 amino acids. The germline CDR1 and CDR2 sequences are MNHEY and SMNVEV (reference sequence). In DNA, the CDR3 is TGTGCCAGCAGCCTGGCCCAATACTATGGCTACACCTTC. This translates into CASSLAQYYGYTF.

This clonotype showed up many times. The chain links TRBV6-1 to TRBJ2-7; a possible D gene is TRBD1 (7 bases). Trimming pared 6 bases from V and 6 bases from J, leaving 12 bases between. CDR3 length equals 12 residues. In germline, CDR1 is MNHNS, CDR2 SASEGT. CDR3 sequence: CASSPGGGEQYF. The CDR3 nucleotides read TGTGCCAGCAGCCCAGGGGGAGGCGAGCAGTACTTC.

This clonotype was recorded a few times. This may arise from a read error, as a much more abundant clone is one base away. This chain connects TRBV15 to TRBJ2-1; 8 nucleotides agree with TRBD2. The CDR3 length is 17 residues. The germline V gene has CDR1 LNHNV and CDR2 YYDKDF (reference sequence). Unmatched junction bases numbered 16, after V lost 3 bases and J lost 9 bases. CDR3 in amino acids: CATSRQKSGTRGSEQFF. DNA of the CDR3: TGTGCCACCAGCAGGCAAAAGTCGGGGACTAGGGGAAGTGAGCAGTTCTTC. The full variable domain, in which reference TRBV15 and TRBJ2-1 provide the parts outside the CDR3, is DAMVIQNPRYQVTQFGKPVTLSCSQTLNHNVMYWYQQKSSQAPKLLFHYYDKDFNNEADTPDNFQSRRPNTSFCFLDIRSPGLGDTAMYLCATSRQKSGTRGSEQFFGPGTRLTVL.

In the case of this clonotype: A much more abundant neighbour one base away suggests this may be a read error. The rearrangement links TRBV7-9 to TRBJ2-1; D unresolved. V lost 5 bases, J lost 1 base, and 12 bases lay in between. CDR3 length: 15 amino acids. Germline CDR1 is SEHNR and CDR2 is FQNEAQ (reference sequence). In nucleotides, the CDR3 is TGTGCCAGCAGCCCGATTACGGCTTCCTACAATGAGCAGTTCTTC. This translates into CASSPITASYNEQFF.

This chain connects TRBV20-1 to TRBJ1-5, with D uncertain. CDR3 size: 13 residues. Germline lookup yields CDR1 DFQATT and CDR2 SNEGSKA (reference sequence). V was clipped by 2 bases and J by 8 bases, with 13 bases between them. The CDR3 sequence: CSARKEGKKPQHF. The CDR3 DNA sequence: TGCAGTGCTAGAAAGGAGGGTAAGAAGCCCCAGCATTTT.

This clonotype has a count of ten or more. The J gene is TRBJ2-3, the V gene TRBV6-2 or TRBV6-3; 7 bases line up with TRBD2. Trimming removed 6 bases from V and 1 base from J; junction bases left unmatched: 13. The length of the CDR3 is 17 residues. The germline CDR1 and CDR2 sequences are MNHEY and SVGEGT. CDR3 sequence reads: CASRQRRLAPRTDTQYF. CDR3 sequence (DNA): TGTGCCAGCAGACAACGACGACTAGCTCCCCGCACAGATACGCAGTATTTT.

V and J are TRBV27 and TRBJ2-7; D unclear. CDR1 and CDR2 (germline): MNHEY, SMNVEV (reference sequence). The CDR3 runs 13 residues. With 4 bases removed from V and 0 bases from J, the gap between germline ends came to 7 bases. The CDR3 nucleotides read TGTGCCAGCAGTTGGTCCCCCTCCTACGAGCAGTACTTC. Encoded protein: CASSWSPSYEQYF.

This clonotype was seen more than once but under ten times. The chain carries TRBV7-3 and TRBJ1-1; 9 bases agree with TRBD1. Trimming took 5 bases from V and 6 from J; bases not matched to a gene: 10. The CDR3 is 15 residues long. Germline CDR1 is SGHTA and CDR2 is FQGTGA. CDR3 region: CASSPSGTGSAEAFF. The CDR3, as DNA: TGTGCCAGCAGCCCATCCGGGACAGGGTCGGCTGAAGCTTTCTTT.